At least ten counts were recorded for the clone carrying this T cell receptor beta chain. The sample is drawn from a study of neurological immune-mediated disorders. The CDR3 covers 14 residues. CDR1 and CDR2 (germline): DFQATT, SNEGSKA (reference sequence). V was pared by 7 bases and J by 2 bases, with 11 bases of the junction left unmatched. MiXCR, applied by TCRdb to the 5' RACE reads, yields one record per CDR3 protein. The table shows 15,000 to 20,000 distinct CDR3 sequences, with under 35% occurring only once. Sequencing input: PBMCs. V is TRBV20-1 and J is TRBJ2-7; TRBD2 agrees at 7 bases. This sequence was found in a middle-aged man with HTLV-1-associated myelopathy (HAM/TSP). The CDR3: CSGGEGSGAYEQYF. In DNA form, the CDR3 reads TGCAGTGGGGGGGAGGGCAGCGGAGCCTACGAGCAGTACTTC.